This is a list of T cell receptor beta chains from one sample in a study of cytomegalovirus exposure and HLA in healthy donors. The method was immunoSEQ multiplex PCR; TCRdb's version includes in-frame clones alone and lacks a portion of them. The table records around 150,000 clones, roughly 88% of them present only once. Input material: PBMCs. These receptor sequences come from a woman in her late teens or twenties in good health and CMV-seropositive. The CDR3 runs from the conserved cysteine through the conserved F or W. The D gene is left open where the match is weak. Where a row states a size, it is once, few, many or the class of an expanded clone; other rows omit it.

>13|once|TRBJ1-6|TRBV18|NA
CASSYRSRSPLHF
TGTGCCAGCTCCTACAGGAGCCGTTCACCCCTCCACTTT
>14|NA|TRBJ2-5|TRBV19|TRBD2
CASSIERGRETQYF
TGTGCCAGTAGTATAGAGCGGGGGAGGGAGACCCAGTACTTC
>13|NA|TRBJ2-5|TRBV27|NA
CASSLSQGETQYF
TGTGCCAGCAGTTTATCTCAGGGAGAGACCCAGTACTTC
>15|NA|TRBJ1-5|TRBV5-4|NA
CASSEGVRDNQPQHF
TGTGCCAGCAGCGAGGGGGTCCGAGACAATCAGCCCCAGCATTTT
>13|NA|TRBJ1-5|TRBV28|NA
CASSPDFGQPQHF
TGTGCCAGCAGCCCTGATTTCGGTCAGCCCCAGCATTTT
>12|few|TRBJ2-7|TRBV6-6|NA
CASRDSPYEQYF
TGTGCCAGCAGAGACAGCCCCTACGAGCAGTACTTC
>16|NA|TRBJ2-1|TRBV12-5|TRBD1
CASGLGVSDRDNEQFF
TGTGCTAGTGGTTTGGGAGTTTCGGACAGGGACAATGAGCAGTTCTTC
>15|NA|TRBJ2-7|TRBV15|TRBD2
CATSRGGLSSYEQYF
TGTGCCACCAGCAGGGGGGGACTAAGCTCCTACGAGCAGTACTTC
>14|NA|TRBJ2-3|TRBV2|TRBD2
CASCASGGTDTQYF
TGTGCCAGCTGTGCTAGCGGGGGCACAGATACGCAGTATTTT
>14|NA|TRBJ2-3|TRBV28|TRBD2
CASSWGLAGDTQYF
TGTGCCAGCAGTTGGGGACTAGCGGGAGATACGCAGTATTTT
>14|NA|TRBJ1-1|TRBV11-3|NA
CASSLDGVNTEAFF
TGTGCCAGCAGCTTAGACGGGGTGAACACTGAAGCTTTCTTT
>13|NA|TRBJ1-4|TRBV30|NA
CAWKGEGGEKLFF
TGTGCCTGGAAAGGGGAGGGAGGTGAAAAACTGTTTTTT
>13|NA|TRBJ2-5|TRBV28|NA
CASSIRGRETQYF
TGTGCCAGCAGTATAAGGGGCCGGGAGACCCAGTACTTC
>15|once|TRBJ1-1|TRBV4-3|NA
CASSQDLWRDTEAFF
TGCGCCAGCAGCCAAGATCTATGGAGGGACACTGAAGCTTTCTTT
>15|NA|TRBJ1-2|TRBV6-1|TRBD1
CASRYTTGGGYGYTF
TGTGCCAGCAGATATACCACAGGGGGCGGCTATGGCTACACCTTC
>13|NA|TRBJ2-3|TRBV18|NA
CASSPRDIGAQYF
TGTGCCAGCTCACCACGGGACATCGGTGCGCAGTATTTT
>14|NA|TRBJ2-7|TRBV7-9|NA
CASSGGRVFYEQYF
TGTGCCAGCAGCGGCGGCAGGGTGTTCTACGAGCAGTACTTC
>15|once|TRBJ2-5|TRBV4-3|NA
CASSHGGRGGKTQYF
TGCGCCAGCAGCCACGGTGGGCGGGGCGGAAAGACCCAGTACTTC
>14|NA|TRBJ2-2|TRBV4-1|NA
CASSHLGNTGELFF
TGCGCCAGCAGCCATCTAGGAAACACCGGGGAGCTGTTTTTT
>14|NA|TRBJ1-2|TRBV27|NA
CASRDRMAGYGYTF
TGTGCCAGCAGGGATAGGATGGCGGGCTATGGCTACACCTTC
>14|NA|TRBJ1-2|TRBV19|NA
CASRRAGSNYGYTF
TGTGCCAGTAGGAGGGCCGGCTCTAACTATGGCTACACCTTC
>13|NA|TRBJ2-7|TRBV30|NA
CAWSVFSGAEQYF
TGTGCCTGGAGTGTCTTTTCAGGGGCCGAGCAGTACTTC
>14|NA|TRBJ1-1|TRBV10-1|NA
CASRDGSMNTEAFF
TGCGCCAGCAGAGACGGGTCTATGAACACTGAAGCTTTCTTT
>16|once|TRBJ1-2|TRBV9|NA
CASSPRGGPLEFGYTF
TGTGCCAGCAGCCCCCGGGGGGGGCCGTTAGAATTTGGCTACACCTTC
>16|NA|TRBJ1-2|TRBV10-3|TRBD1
CAISEYDTGEDYGYTF
TGTGCCATCAGTGAGTACGACACAGGGGAGGACTATGGCTACACCTTC
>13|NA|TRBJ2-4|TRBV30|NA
CAWSSATKNIQYF
TGTGCCTGGAGTTCAGCGACTAAAAACATTCAGTACTTC
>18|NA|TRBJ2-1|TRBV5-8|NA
CASSLEFSRGNLYNEQFF
TGTGCCAGCAGCTTGGAGTTCTCGAGGGGGAATCTCTACAATGAGCAGTTCTTC
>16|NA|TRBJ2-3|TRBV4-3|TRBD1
CASSHIRTGAADTQYF
TGCGCCAGCAGCCACATCAGGACAGGGGCGGCAGATACGCAGTATTTT
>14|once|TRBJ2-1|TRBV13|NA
CASSLGSSYNEQFF
TGTGCCAGCAGCTTAGGGAGCTCCTACAATGAGCAGTTCTTC
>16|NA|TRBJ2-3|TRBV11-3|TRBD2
CASSGASGPGTDTQYF
TGTGCCAGCAGCGGGGCTAGCGGCCCTGGCACAGATACGCAGTATTTT
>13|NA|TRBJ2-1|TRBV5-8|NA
CASRFDRYNEQFF
TGTGCCAGCAGATTTGACAGGTACAATGAGCAGTTCTTC
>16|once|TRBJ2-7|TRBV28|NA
CASSPRGLASSYEQYF
TGTGCCAGCAGCCCCCGAGGGCTGGCGAGCTCCTACGAGCAGTACTTC
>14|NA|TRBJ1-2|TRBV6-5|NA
CASRPNGGTYGYTF
TGTGCCAGCAGGCCTAACGGAGGCACCTATGGCTACACCTTC
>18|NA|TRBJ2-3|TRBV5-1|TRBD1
CASSFHPTGDFSTDTQYF
TGCGCCAGCAGCTTCCACCCAACAGGGGATTTTAGCACAGATACGCAGTATTTT
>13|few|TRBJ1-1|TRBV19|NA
CASSIIRDTEAFF
TGTGCCAGTAGTATAATCAGGGACACTGAAGCTTTCTTT
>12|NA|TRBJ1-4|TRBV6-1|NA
CASSRRGGLLFF
TGTGCCAGCAGCAGAAGGGGGGGCCTACTGTTTTTT
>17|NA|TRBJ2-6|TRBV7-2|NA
CASSDRTAGSGANVLTF
TGTGCCAGCAGCGACAGGACAGCCGGTTCTGGGGCCAACGTCCTGACTTTC
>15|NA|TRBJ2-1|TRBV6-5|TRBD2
CASSPGTSGRVEQFF
TGTGCCAGCAGTCCCGGGACTAGCGGGAGGGTGGAGCAGTTCTTC
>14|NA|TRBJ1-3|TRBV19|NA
CASSIRGAVDTIYF
TGTGCCAGTAGTATCCGGGGGGCCGTAGACACCATATATTTT
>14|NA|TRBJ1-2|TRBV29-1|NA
CSVDVPGGNYGYTF
TGCAGCGTTGACGTGCCGGGCGGGAACTATGGCTACACCTTC
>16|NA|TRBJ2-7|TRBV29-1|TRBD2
CSVEVEGGTSGYEQYF
TGCAGCGTTGAGGTCGAGGGTGGGACTAGCGGCTACGAGCAGTACTTC
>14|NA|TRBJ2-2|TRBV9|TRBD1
CASSGTGVTGELFF
TGTGCCAGCAGCGGGACAGGGGTGACCGGGGAGCTGTTTTTT
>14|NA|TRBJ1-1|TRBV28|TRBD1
CASRARGGVTEAFF
TGTGCCAGCAGGGCCAGAGGGGGCGTCACTGAAGCTTTCTTT
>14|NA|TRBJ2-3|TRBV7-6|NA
CASSLNTGKDTQYF
TGTGCCAGCAGCTTGAACACAGGGAAGGATACGCAGTATTTT
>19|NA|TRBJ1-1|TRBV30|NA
CAWSPRASGIPKIGTEAFF
TGTGCCTGGAGTCCCAGGGCGTCAGGGATCCCTAAAATAGGGACTGAAGCTTTCTTT
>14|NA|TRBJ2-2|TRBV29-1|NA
CSVSIAGNTGELFF
TGCAGCGTTTCGATCGCGGGAAACACCGGGGAGCTGTTTTTT
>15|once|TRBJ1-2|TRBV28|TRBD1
CASSTTNRGLYGYTF
TGTGCCAGCAGCACAACTAACAGGGGGCTTTATGGCTACACCTTC